This T cell receptor beta chain was recorded in a study of blood T cell repertoires in COVID-19. Method: immunoSEQ multiplex PCR; TCRdb's copy keeps in-frame clones and lacks some. The sample shows 120,000 or so clones, 81% of them seen only once. V was pared by 2 bases and J by 2 bases, with 10 bases between. In germline, CDR1 is KGHSH, CDR2 LQKENI. The CDR3 has 16 residues. Sequencing was performed on peripheral blood. This receptor was identified in a woman aged 50 to 60 with acute or convalescent COVID-19. This rearrangement joins TRBV18 to TRBJ2-6; D possibly corresponds to TRBD1 (5 bases). CDR3 DNA: TGTGCCAGCTCACCATTTACGACAGCTGGGGCCAACGTCCTGACTTTC. This encodes CASSPFTTAGANVLTF.